The next 12 T cell receptor beta chains were all read from a single sample in a study of blood T cells in healthy people across ages. The authors ran a second PCR of about 6 to 11 cycles using a sample-barcoded 5' primer and a J-beta primer mix. TCRdb called the 5' RACE reads again in MiXCR, with one record for every CDR3 protein. This table has approximately 850,000 distinct CDR3 sequences, around 45% appearing once. Material for sequencing was blood. Every receptor here comes from a man between 60 and 70 years old in good health.

This clonotype appeared a few times. The V and J genes are TRBV5-8 and TRBJ2-1, with D possibly matching TRBD1 (6 bases). Trimming took off 2 bases at V and 4 bases at J, with 13 bases between the two ends. From germline, CDR1 is SGHTS and CDR2 YDEGEE. The CDR3 is 15 amino acids. The CDR3 is CASSFGQLGYNEQFF. CDR3 DNA sequence: TGTGCCAGCAGCTTTGGACAGTTAGGATACAATGAGCAGTTCTTC.

This clonotype came up a few times. The chain has TRBV5-1 and TRBJ2-4; 9 bases fit TRBD1. The J call could be wrong; TRBJ2-7 is a better fit for the DNA end. The CDR3 runs 16 residues. Looked up from germline, CDR1 is SGHRS and CDR2 is YFSETQ. CDR3 nucleotides: TGCGCCAGCAGCTTGTCTAGGACAGGGGAGTCCTACGAGCAGTACTTC. Its translation is CASSLSRTGESYEQYF.

The V call is TRBV6-2 or TRBV6-3, the J call TRBJ2-5; 8 nucleotides match TRBD2. The J segment lost 11 bases and the V segment lost 0 bases, leaving 8 bases of the junction unmatched. The CDR3 is made up of 14 amino acids. Germline V gene lookup returns CDR1 MNHEY and CDR2 SVGEGT. CDR3 amino acids: CASSYSNSGGKQYF. Written as DNA, the CDR3 is TGTGCCAGCAGTTACTCGAATTCGGGAGGGAAGCAGTACTTC.

The rearrangement joins TRBV18 to TRBJ2-1; 7 bases are a match to TRBD1. After removal of 4 bases from V and 7 bases from J, the junction contained 4 bases not matched to a gene. This CDR3 contains 13 residues. The V gene's germline CDR1 is KGHSH and CDR2 LQKENI. CDR3 bases: TGTGCCAGCTCACAGACGACAGGGAATGAGCAGTTCTTC. The encoded protein is CASSQTTGNEQFF.

This clonotype was counted only a few times. The V call is TRBV9, the J call TRBJ1-2; 9 nucleotides match TRBD1. V gave up 1 base and J gave up 3 bases; unmatched junction bases: 10. The length of the CDR3 is 17 residues. Germline V gene lookup returns CDR1 SGDLS and CDR2 YYNGEE. The CDR3 sequence is CASSVSDRGSVHYGYTF. The CDR3 bases are TGTGCCAGCAGCGTATCGGACAGGGGCAGTGTTCACTATGGCTACACCTTC.

This chain uses TRBV20-1 with TRBJ1-2; 8 nucleotides match TRBD1. With 3 bases clipped from V and 7 bases from J, the junction kept 7 bases outside the gene matches. The CDR3 is 13 residues long. Looked up from germline, CDR1 is DFQATT and CDR2 is SNEGSKA (reference sequence). Here the CDR3 reads CSASSQGARGYTF. DNA of the CDR3: TGCAGTGCTAGCAGCCAGGGGGCGCGTGGCTACACCTTC.

The V and J genes are TRBV20-1 and TRBJ2-3; D may correspond to TRBD1 or TRBD2 (5 bases each). Germline V gives CDR1 DFQATT, CDR2 SNEGSKA (reference sequence). V was trimmed by 0 bases and J by 0 bases, leaving 22 bases between them. This CDR3 has 19 residues. In DNA form, the CDR3 reads TGCAGTGCTAGAGATCAGGGCGGGTGGGGTCCCGCTAGCACAGATACGCAGTATTTT. This codes for CSARDQGGWGPASTDTQYF.

In regard to this clonotype: The junction does not match germline at one end; this may be a read error. V gene TRBV3-1 combines with J gene TRBJ1-5; TRBD1 might be the D (5 bases). The germline V gene has CDR1 LGHDT and CDR2 YNNKEL (reference sequence). This CDR3 has 15 residues. CDR3 nucleotides: TGTGCCAGCAGCCAAGGGGGACTGAGCAATCAGCCCCGGCATTTT. Residues: CASSQGGLSNQPRHF. Drawing the rest from reference TRBV3-1 and TRBJ1-5, the complete variable domain is DTAVSQTPKYLVTQMGNDKSIKCEQNLGHDTMYWYKQDSKKFLKIMFSYNNKELIINETVPNRFSPKSPDKAHLNLHINSLELGDSAVYFCASSQGGLSNQPRHFGDGTRLSIL.

This clonotype came up a few times. The J gene is TRBJ2-5, the V gene TRBV7-2; 9 bases are shared with TRBD2. Germline CDR1 SGHTA, CDR2 FQGNSA. V shed 6 bases, J shed 1 base, and the junction held 3 bases outside the gene matches. The CDR3 has 14 residues. The CDR3 coding sequence is TGTGCCAGCAGTCCTAGCGGGGCCCAAGAGACCCAGTACTTC. It translates to CASSPSGAQETQYF.

A few counts support this clonotype. The chain couples TRBV5-8 to TRBJ2-5, with 7 bases lining up with TRBD1. The closer fit of TRBJ2-7 to the DNA end suggests the J call may be wrong. The CDR3 sequence is 16 residues long. Germline CDR1 is SGHTS and CDR2 is YDEGEE. CDR3 in amino acids: CASSLVTGTKGYEQYF. Written as DNA, the CDR3 is TGTGCCAGCAGCTTGGTGACAGGGACGAAGGGTTACGAGCAGTACTTC.

V is TRBV2 and J is TRBJ2-6; D uncertain. The CDR3 runs 14 residues. The ends were cut back, 6 bases at V and 0 bases at J, with 6 bases in the middle. The germline V gene encodes CDR1 SNHLY and CDR2 FYNNEI. The CDR3 loop reads CASRPISGANVLTF. CDR3 coding DNA: TGTGCCAGCAGGCCGATCTCTGGGGCCAACGTCCTGACTTTC. The whole variable domain, filled in from reference TRBV2 and TRBJ2-6, reads EPEVTQTPSHQVTQMGQEVILRCVPISNHLYFYWYRQILGQKVEFLVSFYNNEISEKSEIFDDQFSVERPDGSNFTLKIRSTKLEDSAMYFCASRPISGANVLTFGAGSRLTVL.

Only a few counts were recorded for this clonotype. V is TRBV25-1 and J is TRBJ2-5, with D hard to call. The germline V and J ends were trimmed by 0 bases and 5 bases, with 1 base remaining between them. CDR3 length equals 11 residues. Germline values: CDR1 MGHDK, CDR2 SYGVNS. The CDR3 protein is CASSEYETQYF. CDR3 nucleotides: TGTGCCAGCAGTGAATATGAGACCCAGTACTTC.